This passage covers 3 T cell receptor beta chains from one sample sequenced in a study of graft-versus-host responses after intestinal transplantation. Produced via immunoSEQ multiplex PCR; TCRdb's table is partial and in-frame only. The sample consists of tens of thousands of clones, around 94% of them appearing once. The input for sequencing was PBMCs, taken 16 days after intestinal transplant. The source of these receptors is a human patient who received an intestinal transplant, so some T cells may come from the graft donor.

The V gene is TRBV29-1, the J gene TRBJ2-7; TRBD1 matches 11 bases. The CDR3 length is 17 residues. With V trimmed by 0 bases and J by 2 bases, 9 bases remained unmatched. Germline CDR1 and CDR2: SQVTM and ANQGSEA. In DNA form, the CDR3 reads TGCAGCGTTGAAGATCGAGGACAGGGGGCTAGGGCCTACGAGCAGTACTTC. Its protein is CSVEDRGQGARAYEQYF.

The V gene is TRBV28, the J gene TRBJ2-3; a possible D gene is TRBD2 (6 bases). The CDR3 totals 16 residues. Between the trimmed V and J ends, which lost 3 bases and 2 bases, there was a span of 15 bases. Germline V lookup: CDR1 MDHEN, CDR2 SYDVKM. CDR3 protein: CASSFSSGGFTDTQYF. The CDR3 region has the DNA TGTGCCAGCAGTTTTAGTAGCGGAGGGTTCACAGATACGCAGTATTTT.

This clone was seen just once. The rearrangement uses TRBV19 and TRBJ2-2; 7 nucleotides agree with TRBD2. J lost 4 bases, V lost 3 bases, and 2 bases had no gene match. Germline V gene lookup returns CDR1 LNHDA and CDR2 SQIVND (reference sequence). The CDR3 contains 14 residues. CDR3 in amino acids: CASSIWGGTGELFF. The CDR3 DNA reads as TGTGCCAGTAGTATCTGGGGGGGCACCGGGGAGCTGTTTTTT.